What follows is one T cell receptor (beta chain) and its context. The assay was immunoSEQ multiplex PCR, and TCRdb's table has in-frame clones only and misses some. The sample contains over 95,000 clones, around 93% of which appear only once. This record belongs to a study of siplizumab effects on memory and regulatory T cells. CDR1 and CDR2 from the germline V gene are MNHNY and SVGAGI (reference sequence). The CDR3 loop spans 16 amino acids. V lost 0 bases and J 3 bases, leaving 15 bases between the germline ends. This clonotype was obtained from a human donor in good health. The rearrangement uses TRBV6-6 and TRBJ2-7, with D possibly called TRBD1 or TRBD2 (6 bases each). The sequencing input was non-Treg CD4+ T cells sorted from blood. CDR3 sequence reads: CASSYSRGRSHYEQYF. CDR3 in DNA: TGTGCCAGCAGTTACTCGAGGGGGAGGAGCCACTACGAGCAGTACTTC.